These T cell receptor beta chains were read from a single sample in a study of T-cell reconstitution after alpha-beta-depleted transplantation in children. TCRdb re-called the PCR reads with MiXCR, one entry per CDR3 protein. This table has 29,000 or so distinct CDR3 sequences, 5.5% to 7.5% appearing once. The starting material was PBMCs, mostly from graft donor cells, obtained 180 days after TCRalphabeta/CD19-depleted stem cell transplant. These receptors were taken from a male patient under 18 who had a stem cell transplant for acute myeloid leukemia, so the T cells may come from the graft donor. Both conserved end residues are part of each CDR3. D genes are given only for firm matches. Some rows have no size entry. The others give once, few or many, or a class for an expanded clone.

clone_size j_call v_call d_call cdr3_nt cdr3_aa
many TRBJ1-2 TRBV6-5 . TGTGCCAGCAGTTTACCCGTCAGGGGTTCCTATGGCTACACCTTC CASSLPVRGSYGYTF
many TRBJ2-7 TRBV14 TRBD2 TGTGCCAGCAGCCAGGCCCCTAGCGGGAGGAACTCCTACGAGCAGTACTTC CASSQAPSGRNSYEQYF
. TRBJ1-2 TRBV2 TRBD1 TGTGCCTTCTGTCCCGATATTGCCTCGGGACAGGGTGGTATCTATGGCTACACCTTC CAFCPDIASGQGGIYGYTF
many TRBJ2-4 TRBV20-1 . TGCAGTGCTGTAGCAGGTTCTCTAGCCAAAAACATTCAGTACTTC CSAVAGSLAKNIQYF
many TRBJ2-7 TRBV12-3/TRBV12-4 . TGTGCCAGCAGTAGATACCGGGACAAGTCCTACGAGCAGTACTTC CASSRYRDKSYEQYF
many TRBJ2-2 TRBV7-2 . TGTGCCAGCAACAGGGGGGGGATCTACACCGGGGAGCTGTTTTTT CASNRGGIYTGELFF
many TRBJ2-3 TRBV20-1 TRBD2 TGCAGTGCTAGTTTTCCGGGAGGGGCTGATACGCAGTATTTT CSASFPGGADTQYF
many TRBJ2-7 TRBV5-4 TRBD2 TGTGCCAGCAGGGGAGTCGGGAGGGACGAGCAGTACTTC CASRGVGRDEQYF
many TRBJ2-6 TRBV13 . TGTGCCAGCAGCCTACCGAACCAACCACGACCGGGAGCTATATACTCTGGGGCCAACGTCCTGACTTTC CASSLPNQPRPGAIYSGANVLTF
many TRBJ2-7 TRBV7-9 . TGTGCCAGCAACGGGGGCAAGTGGGAGCAGTACTTC CASNGGKWEQYF
many TRBJ2-7 TRBV6-5 . TGTGCCAGCAGCCGCGGTGCCCTTGGGCCGTCCTACGAGCAGTACTTC CASSRGALGPSYEQYF
many TRBJ1-4 TRBV20-1 . TGCAGTGCTAGGCGCGGGTTGGAGGAAAAACTGTTTTTT CSARRGLEEKLFF
. TRBJ2-1 TRBV28 . TGTGCCAGCAGCCCTCCCCGGGACCTAAACAATGAGCAGTTCTTC CASSPPRDLNNEQFF
many TRBJ2-1 TRBV24-1 . TGTGCCACCAGTGATCCTCCGGGACGGGGACACAATGAGCAGTTCTTC CATSDPPGRGHNEQFF
many TRBJ1-1 TRBV7-2 . TGTGCCAGCAGTCTGAACACTGAAGCTTTCTTT CASSLNTEAFF
many TRBJ1-1 TRBV5-1 . TGCGCCAGCAGCCTCATAACAGGGACGAACACTGAAGCTTTCTTT CASSLITGTNTEAFF
many TRBJ2-5 TRBV28 . TGTGCCAGCAGCCCCTTTAGGCATACCCTCGAAGAGACCCAGTACTTC CASSPFRHTLEETQYF
many TRBJ2-1 TRBV7-2 . TGTGCCAGCAGCCGCCTGCCGAGGGCCCTCTACAATGAGCAGTTCTTC CASSRLPRALYNEQFF
many TRBJ2-1 TRBV18 . TGTGCCAGCTCACCCCAGGGATACAATGAGCAGTTCTTC CASSPQGYNEQFF
many TRBJ2-5 TRBV6-5 . TGTGCCAGCAGTTTCTTACTAGGTCTTGAGACCCAGTACTTC CASSFLLGLETQYF
many TRBJ2-3 TRBV5-1 . TGCGCCAGCAGCCTCGGGACTCCTAACACAGATACGCAGTATTTT CASSLGTPNTDTQYF
many TRBJ2-3 TRBV3-1 TRBD2 TGTGCCAGCAGCCAGCTAAGCGGGGCCTACACAGATACGCAGTATTTT CASSQLSGAYTDTQYF
many TRBJ2-4 TRBV27 TRBD2 TGTGCCAGCAGTCTCGTACTAGCGGGAGGCCAATTGATTCAGTACTTC CASSLVLAGGQLIQYF
many TRBJ2-3 TRBV20-1 . TGCAGTGCCCATGGGGCCCCGTGGACAGATACGCAGTATTTT CSAHGAPWTDTQYF
many TRBJ2-5 TRBV20-1 TRBD2 TGCAGTGCTAGAGACCCAGCGGGGGCCGGGGAGACCCAGTACTTC CSARDPAGAGETQYF
many TRBJ2-1 TRBV14 TRBD2 TGTGCCAGCAGCCAAGATACGCCTAGCGGACCGTACAATGAGCAGTTCTTC CASSQDTPSGPYNEQFF
many TRBJ1-2 TRBV6-6 . TGTGCCAGCAGTCGGAGTTATGGCTACACCTTC CASSRSYGYTF
many TRBJ2-5 TRBV11-2 . TGTGCCAGCAGCTCCCAAACCCGCTGGCGGCTGAAAGAGACCCAGTACTTC CASSSQTRWRLKETQYF
many TRBJ2-7 TRBV5-5 TRBD2 TGTGCCAGCAGCTACGGCGGGGGTAACTACGAGCAGTACTTC CASSYGGGNYEQYF
many TRBJ1-1 TRBV7-8 TRBD1 TGTGCCAGCAGCTCGGCCCGTCCCGGGACAGGGTTTTTGGACACTGAAGCTTTCTTT CASSSARPGTGFLDTEAFF
many TRBJ2-7 TRBV20-1 TRBD2 TGCAGTGCTCCAGGGACTAGCGGGAGACCTAATTACGAGCAGTACTTC CSAPGTSGRPNYEQYF
many TRBJ2-7 TRBV28 TRBD2 TGTGCCAGCAGTCCCTGGGGACTAGCGGTCTCCTACGAGCAGTACTTC CASSPWGLAVSYEQYF
many TRBJ2-2 TRBV6-5 TRBD2 TGTGCCAGCAGTTACCAACTAGCGGCCGGGGAGCTGTTTTTT CASSYQLAAGELFF
. TRBJ2-7 TRBV6-2/TRBV6-3 . TGTGCCAGCAGTTACTCGATGGTTGAGAAGGAGCAGTACTTC CASSYSMVEKEQYF
many TRBJ2-5 TRBV5-6 . TGTGCCAGCAGCTTGGTGGGTGGAGAGACCCAGTACTTC CASSLVGGETQYF
many TRBJ2-2 TRBV4-2 . TGTGCCAGCAGCCACCCGGGACCGAACCTGAACACCGGGGAGCTGTTTTTT CASSHPGPNLNTGELFF
many TRBJ2-4 TRBV3-1 TRBD2 TGTGCCAGCAGCCTATGGACTAGCGGGGTTCCTCTAGCCAAAAACATTCAGTACTTC CASSLWTSGVPLAKNIQYF
many TRBJ2-4 TRBV28 . TGTGCCAGCAGTCCACCACAGGGATTTGGGGACATTCAGTACTTC CASSPPQGFGDIQYF
many TRBJ1-1 TRBV7-9 . TGTGCCAGCAGCTTAATAGGGGGAACTGAAGCTTTCTTT CASSLIGGTEAFF
. TRBJ2-1 TRBV30 TRBD1 TGTGCCTCCAGGGGGCAGATCGGTACCGGTGGTGCTGAGCAGTTCTTC CASRGQIGTGGAEQFF
many TRBJ1-1 TRBV12-3/TRBV12-4 . TGTGCCAGCAGTTTACAGGGAAATGTGGGTGAAGCTTTCTTT CASSLQGNVGEAFF
many TRBJ2-7 TRBV27 . TGTGCCAGCAGTTGGACAGCCACCTACGAGCAGTACTTC CASSWTATYEQYF
few TRBJ2-7 TRBV28 TRBD2 TGTGCCAGCAGTTCAGCGGGGTCGAACTACGAGCAGTACTTC CASSSAGSNYEQYF
many TRBJ1-5 TRBV30 . TGTGCCTGGAAAAATAGGGGAGGCGGTCAGCCCCAGCATTTT CAWKNRGGGQPQHF
many TRBJ1-5 TRBV7-6 . TGTGCCAGCAGCTTTGGACGCAATCAGCCCCAGCATTTT CASSFGRNQPQHF
many TRBJ2-5 TRBV6-2/TRBV6-3 . TGTGCCAGCAGTTACTCGACGCTCCAAGAGACCCAGTACTTC CASSYSTLQETQYF
many TRBJ1-3 TRBV6-5 . TGTGCCAGCAGTTACTCGACGGGGGGGCTCATGACTGGAAACACCATATATTTT CASSYSTGGLMTGNTIYF
many TRBJ2-7 TRBV6-5 . TGTGCCACGAAAGAATCAGGGGAGCAGTACTTC CATKESGEQYF
. TRBJ1-1 TRBV5-6 . TGTGCCAGCAGTGGACGGTGGGGTTTGAACACTGAAGCTTTCTTT CASSGRWGLNTEAFF
many TRBJ2-1 TRBV7-6 . TGTGCCAGCAGCGCCTCCGGGGCTAGCTCCTACAATGAGCAGTTCTTC CASSASGASSYNEQFF
many TRBJ2-1 TRBV29-1 . TGCAGCGTTGCCGTGTCCTACAATGAGCAGTTCTTC CSVAVSYNEQFF
. TRBJ2-7 TRBV5-4 . TGTGCCAGCAGCTTGGCCAAGCCGGGGAACTACGAGCAGTACTTC CASSLAKPGNYEQYF
many TRBJ2-1 TRBV5-4 . TGTGCCAGCAGCCACCCAGACACCTACAATGAGCAGTTCTTC CASSHPDTYNEQFF
many TRBJ2-7 TRBV20-1 TRBD2 TGCAGTGCCGTGCTGGGGGGGACCTACGAGCAGTACTTC CSAVLGGTYEQYF
many TRBJ2-2 TRBV29-1 . TGCAGCGTTCGAGACACCGGGGAGCTGTTTTTT CSVRDTGELFF
many TRBJ2-7 TRBV13 TRBD1 TGTGCCAGCAGCGCACGGACAGGGGGCACTGTGGTCTCCTACGAGCAGTACTTC CASSARTGGTVVSYEQYF
few TRBJ2-7 TRBV27 TRBD1 TGTGCCAGCAGTCGGACCGGGACAGTCTCATGGGACGAGCAGTACTTC CASSRTGTVSWDEQYF
. TRBJ1-3 TRBV13 TRBD1 TGTGCCAGCGGCCTCAGGGGGAACTCTGGAAACACCATATATTTT CASGLRGNSGNTIYF
many TRBJ2-1 TRBV20-1 TRBD2 TGCAGTGCTAGTGGACTAGCGGGAGGGCTGCGGAATGAGCAGTTCTTC CSASGLAGGLRNEQFF